Listed below are T cell receptor beta chains from one sample, sequenced in a study of human T cells and chemical hapten exposure. TCRdb called the RACE reads again in MiXCR, with one record for every CDR3 protein. The table shows a few hundred thousand distinct CDR3 sequences, with about 8.6% occurring only once. The source was whole blood, collected in connection with sensitization to the hapten diphenylcyclopropenone (DPC). All receptors come from a woman in her thirties or forties with alopecia areata. Some clones in this sample may be carry-over from other donors' samples. The CDR3 runs from the conserved cysteine through the conserved F or W. Each record gives: clone size, V gene, D gene, J gene, CDR3 DNA, CDR3 protein. A D gene is named only where the DNA matches it firmly. For some rows the clone size is stated as once, few or many, or as a class when expanded; others skip it.

abundance: .
v_gene: TRBV7-9
d_gene: .
j_gene: TRBJ1-1
CDR3nt: TGTGCCAGCAGCCCCCAGCCTGGGACTGAAGCTTTCTTT
CDR3aa: CASSPQPGTEAFF

abundance: .
v_gene: TRBV7-8
d_gene: .
j_gene: TRBJ2-5
CDR3nt: TGTGCCAGCAGCTACTATGACGGACAACAAGAGACCCAGTACTTC
CDR3aa: CASSYYDGQQETQYF

abundance: .
v_gene: TRBV7-9
d_gene: .
j_gene: TRBJ2-5
CDR3nt: TGTGCCAGCAGCCTCCCTGCCCCGGGGGCTAGACAAGAGACCCAGTACTTC
CDR3aa: CASSLPAPGARQETQYF

abundance: .
v_gene: TRBV6-2/TRBV6-3
d_gene: TRBD1
j_gene: TRBJ2-7
CDR3nt: TGTGCCAGCAGACTTATCGGGACAGGGTTTCCCTACGAGCAGTACTTC
CDR3aa: CASRLIGTGFPYEQYF

abundance: many
v_gene: TRBV20-1
d_gene: .
j_gene: TRBJ1-2
CDR3nt: TGCAGTGCTAGAGATTTGACTTACGGCTACACCTTC
CDR3aa: CSARDLTYGYTF

abundance: many
v_gene: TRBV7-6
d_gene: .
j_gene: TRBJ2-1
CDR3nt: TGTGCCAGCAGCCCCGGGGTTTACAATGAGCAGTTCTTC
CDR3aa: CASSPGVYNEQFF

abundance: few
v_gene: TRBV15
d_gene: .
j_gene: TRBJ2-5
CDR3nt: TGTGCCACCAGCAGAAACACAGCGGGAGAGACCCAGTACTTC
CDR3aa: CATSRNTAGETQYF

abundance: medium-sized
v_gene: TRBV7-2
d_gene: .
j_gene: TRBJ1-3
CDR3nt: TGTGCCAGCAGCTTAGAGGGGGATGGAAACACCATATATTTT
CDR3aa: CASSLEGDGNTIYF

abundance: .
v_gene: TRBV7-9
d_gene: TRBD1
j_gene: TRBJ2-7
CDR3nt: TGTGCCAGCAGCTTACCTCCTGACAGGGGGGTGACCTACGAGCAGTACTTC
CDR3aa: CASSLPPDRGVTYEQYF

abundance: .
v_gene: TRBV14
d_gene: TRBD1
j_gene: TRBJ2-1
CDR3nt: TGTGCCAGCAGCCAACTTCTAGGGACAGGGGGCTACAATGAGCAGTTCTTC
CDR3aa: CASSQLLGTGGYNEQFF

abundance: .
v_gene: TRBV28
d_gene: TRBD2
j_gene: TRBJ2-3
CDR3nt: TGTGCCAGCAGGCGGGGAGGGGCCACAGATACGCAGTATTTT
CDR3aa: CASRRGGATDTQYF

abundance: .
v_gene: TRBV20-1
d_gene: .
j_gene: TRBJ2-7
CDR3nt: TGCAGTGCTACCATTAGCGGACTGGCCTACGAGCAGTACTTC
CDR3aa: CSATISGLAYEQYF

abundance: .
v_gene: TRBV6-6
d_gene: .
j_gene: TRBJ1-3
CDR3nt: TGTGCCAGCAGTTACGGGGGAGACGGAAACACCATATATTTT
CDR3aa: CASSYGGDGNTIYF

abundance: .
v_gene: TRBV7-2
d_gene: .
j_gene: TRBJ2-2
CDR3nt: TGTGCCAGCACCCCCGGACCAAACACCGGGGAGCTGTTTTTT
CDR3aa: CASTPGPNTGELFF

abundance: few
v_gene: TRBV9
d_gene: .
j_gene: TRBJ1-4
CDR3nt: TGTGCCAGCAGCGTAGTTGGCGGGTCGGAAGAAAAACTGTTTTTT
CDR3aa: CASSVVGGSEEKLFF

abundance: .
v_gene: TRBV7-2
d_gene: .
j_gene: TRBJ2-7
CDR3nt: TGTGCCAGCAGCCCAGGATTACAGGGTGCCGAGCAGTACTTC
CDR3aa: CASSPGLQGAEQYF

abundance: .
v_gene: TRBV2
d_gene: .
j_gene: TRBJ2-7
CDR3nt: TGTGCCAGCAGTGAACGGGGTGACATTCGGGAGCAGTACTTC
CDR3aa: CASSERGDIREQYF

abundance: .
v_gene: TRBV20-1
d_gene: .
j_gene: TRBJ1-5
CDR3nt: TGCAGTGCTAGAGAGGGGGATTTTAGCAATCAGCCCCAGCATTTT
CDR3aa: CSAREGDFSNQPQHF

abundance: once
v_gene: TRBV3-1
d_gene: .
j_gene: TRBJ1-2
CDR3nt: TGTGCCAGCAGCCAAGCAGGGAGAACCTATGGCTACACCTTC
CDR3aa: CASSQAGRTYGYTF

abundance: few
v_gene: TRBV28
d_gene: TRBD2
j_gene: TRBJ2-3
CDR3nt: TGTGCCAGCACGGGAGGCCTTCGAGATACGCAGTATTTT
CDR3aa: CASTGGLRDTQYF

abundance: many
v_gene: TRBV11-2
d_gene: TRBD1
j_gene: TRBJ1-1
CDR3nt: TGTGCCAGCAGCCCGGCGGGACAGGGGTACAACACTGAAGCTTTCTTT
CDR3aa: CASSPAGQGYNTEAFF

abundance: many
v_gene: TRBV15
d_gene: .
j_gene: TRBJ2-1
CDR3nt: TGTGCCACCAGCAGAGCCCCGGGGGCTAGCTTAGACAATGAGCAGTTCTTC
CDR3aa: CATSRAPGASLDNEQFF

abundance: .
v_gene: TRBV7-2
d_gene: TRBD2
j_gene: TRBJ2-5
CDR3nt: TGTGCCAGCAGCTTGGTGGCACTAGCGGTACAAGAGACCCAGTACTTC
CDR3aa: CASSLVALAVQETQYF

abundance: few
v_gene: TRBV6-2/TRBV6-3
d_gene: .
j_gene: TRBJ1-2
CDR3nt: TGTGCCAGCAGTTACCAGGGGAAGGACTATGGCTACACCTTC
CDR3aa: CASSYQGKDYGYTF

abundance: .
v_gene: TRBV6-2/TRBV6-3
d_gene: TRBD1
j_gene: TRBJ2-7
CDR3nt: TGTGCCAGCAGACGAGCTCCGGGACAGGGCTACGAGCAGTACTTC
CDR3aa: CASRRAPGQGYEQYF